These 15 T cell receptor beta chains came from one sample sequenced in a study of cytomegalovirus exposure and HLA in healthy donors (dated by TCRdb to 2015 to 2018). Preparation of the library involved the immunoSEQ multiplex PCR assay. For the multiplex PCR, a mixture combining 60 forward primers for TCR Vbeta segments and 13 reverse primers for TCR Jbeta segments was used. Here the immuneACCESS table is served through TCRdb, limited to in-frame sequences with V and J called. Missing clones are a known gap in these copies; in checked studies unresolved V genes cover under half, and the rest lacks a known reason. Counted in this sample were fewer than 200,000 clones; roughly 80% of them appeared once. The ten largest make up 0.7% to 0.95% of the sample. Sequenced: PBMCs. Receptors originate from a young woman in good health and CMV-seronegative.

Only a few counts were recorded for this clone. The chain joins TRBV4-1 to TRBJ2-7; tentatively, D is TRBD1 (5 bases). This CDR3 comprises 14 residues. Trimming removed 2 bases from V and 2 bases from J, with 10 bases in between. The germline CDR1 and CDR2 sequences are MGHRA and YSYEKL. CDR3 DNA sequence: TGCGCCAGCAGCCAAACGGACACCACCTACGAGCAGTACTTC. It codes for CASSQTDTTYEQYF.

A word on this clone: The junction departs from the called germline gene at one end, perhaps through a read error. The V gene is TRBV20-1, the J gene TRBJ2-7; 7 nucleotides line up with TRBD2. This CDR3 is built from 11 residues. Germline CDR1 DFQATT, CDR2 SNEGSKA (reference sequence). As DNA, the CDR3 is TGCAGTGTCCCTTCCGGGACTACGAACAACTTC. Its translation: CSVPSGTTNNF.

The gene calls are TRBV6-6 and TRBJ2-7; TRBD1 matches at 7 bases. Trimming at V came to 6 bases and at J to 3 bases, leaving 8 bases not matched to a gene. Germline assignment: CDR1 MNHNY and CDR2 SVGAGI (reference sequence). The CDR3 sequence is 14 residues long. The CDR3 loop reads CASSSTGQYYEQYF. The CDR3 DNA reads TGTGCCAGCAGCTCAACGGGACAGTACTACGAGCAGTACTTC.

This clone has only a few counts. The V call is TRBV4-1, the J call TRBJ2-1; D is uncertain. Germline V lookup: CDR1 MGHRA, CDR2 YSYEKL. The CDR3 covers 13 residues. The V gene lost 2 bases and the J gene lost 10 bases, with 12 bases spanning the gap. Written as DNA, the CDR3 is TGCGCCAGCAGCCAACCAGGCCCAATCGAGCAGTTCTTC. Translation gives CASSQPGPIEQFF.

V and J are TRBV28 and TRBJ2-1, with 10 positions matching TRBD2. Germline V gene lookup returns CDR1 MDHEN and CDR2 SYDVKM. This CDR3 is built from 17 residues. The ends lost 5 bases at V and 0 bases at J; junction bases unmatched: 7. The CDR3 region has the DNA TGTGCCAGCAGTCTACCACGGACTAGCGGCTCCTACAATGAGCAGTTCTTC. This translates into CASSLPRTSGSYNEQFF.

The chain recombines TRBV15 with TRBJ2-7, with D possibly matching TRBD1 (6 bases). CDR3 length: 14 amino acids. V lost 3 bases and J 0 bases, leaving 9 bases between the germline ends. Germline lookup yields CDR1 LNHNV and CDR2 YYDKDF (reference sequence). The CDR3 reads CATSSGDISYEQYF. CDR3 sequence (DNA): TGTGCCACCAGCAGTGGGGACATCTCCTACGAGCAGTACTTC.

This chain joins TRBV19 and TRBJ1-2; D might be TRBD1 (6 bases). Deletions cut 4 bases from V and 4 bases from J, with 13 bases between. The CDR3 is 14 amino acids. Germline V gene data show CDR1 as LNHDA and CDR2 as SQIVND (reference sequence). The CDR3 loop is CASSTGVLSYGYTF. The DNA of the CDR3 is TGTGCCAGTAGTACAGGGGTCCTATCCTATGGCTACACCTTC.

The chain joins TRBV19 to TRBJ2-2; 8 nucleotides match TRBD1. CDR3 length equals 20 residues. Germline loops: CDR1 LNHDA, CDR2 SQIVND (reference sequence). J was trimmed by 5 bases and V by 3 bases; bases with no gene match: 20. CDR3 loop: CASSMWQFLSFDRGTGELFF. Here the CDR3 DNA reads TGTGCCAGTAGTATGTGGCAATTTTTGTCGTTCGACAGGGGAACCGGGGAGCTGTTTTTT.

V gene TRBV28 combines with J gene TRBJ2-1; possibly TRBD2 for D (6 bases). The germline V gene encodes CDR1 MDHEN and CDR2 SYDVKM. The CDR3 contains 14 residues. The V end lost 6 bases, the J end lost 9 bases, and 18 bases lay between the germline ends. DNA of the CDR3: TGTGCCAGCAGCCGCGGGACCCCAAGGAGTGAGCAGTTCTTC. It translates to CASSRGTPRSEQFF.

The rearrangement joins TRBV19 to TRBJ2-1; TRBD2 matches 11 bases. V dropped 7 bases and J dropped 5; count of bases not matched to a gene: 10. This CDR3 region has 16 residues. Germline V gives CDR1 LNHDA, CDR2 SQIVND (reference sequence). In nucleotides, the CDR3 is TGTGCCAGTATCCCAACTCTAGCGGGAGGTAACAATGAGCAGTTCTTC. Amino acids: CASIPTLAGGNNEQFF.

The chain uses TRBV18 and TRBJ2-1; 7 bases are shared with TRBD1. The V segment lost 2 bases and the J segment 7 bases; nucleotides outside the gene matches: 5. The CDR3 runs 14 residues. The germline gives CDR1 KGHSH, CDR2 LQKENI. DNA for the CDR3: TGTGCCAGCTCACCAGTAGGCAGGGGGAATGAGCAGTTCTTC. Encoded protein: CASSPVGRGNEQFF. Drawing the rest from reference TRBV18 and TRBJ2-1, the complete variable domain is NAGVMQNPRHLVRRRGQEARLRCSPMKGHSHVYWYRQLPEEGLKFMVYLQKENIIDESGMPKERFSAEFPKEGPSILRIQQVVRGDSAAYFCASSPVGRGNEQFFGPGTRLTVL.

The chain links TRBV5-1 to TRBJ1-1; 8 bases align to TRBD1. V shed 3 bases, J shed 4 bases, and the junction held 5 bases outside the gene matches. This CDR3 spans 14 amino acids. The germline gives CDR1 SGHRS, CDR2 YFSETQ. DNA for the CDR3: TGCGCCAGCAGCTCTAAGACAGGGGTCACTGAAGCTTTCTTT. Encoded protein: CASSSKTGVTEAFF.

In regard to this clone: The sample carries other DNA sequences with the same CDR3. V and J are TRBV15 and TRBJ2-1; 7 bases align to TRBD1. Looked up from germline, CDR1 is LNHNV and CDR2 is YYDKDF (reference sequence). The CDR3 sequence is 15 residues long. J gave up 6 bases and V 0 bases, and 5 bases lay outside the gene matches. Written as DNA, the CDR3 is TGTGCCACCAGCAGAGATCGATCAGGGGGCAATGAGCAGTTCTTC. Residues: CATSRDRSGGNEQFF.

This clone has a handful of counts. The CDR3 nucleotides are TGTGCCAGTAGTATCAAGAGGGCTGAAGCTTTCTTT. Protein sequence: CASSIKRAEAFF. The chain recombines TRBV19 with TRBJ1-1; D remains unclear. The CDR3 length is 12 residues. The V gene's germline CDR1 is LNHDA and CDR2 SQIVND (reference sequence). Trimming cost V 3 bases and J 6 bases, with 8 bases left between them.

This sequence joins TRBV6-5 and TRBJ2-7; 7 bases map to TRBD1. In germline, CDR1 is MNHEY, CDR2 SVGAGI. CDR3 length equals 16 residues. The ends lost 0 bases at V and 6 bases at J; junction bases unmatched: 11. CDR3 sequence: CASSYSPPTGFPEQYF. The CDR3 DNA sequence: TGTGCCAGCAGTTACTCACCTCCGACAGGGTTCCCCGAGCAGTACTTC.